This T cell receptor beta chain was sequenced during a study of PD-1 blockade in classical Hodgkin lymphoma. Study results and caveats: Newly diagnosed and completely responding patients shared comparable baseline diversity. Relative to healthy donors, newly diagnosed patients reportedly had lower baseline TCR diversity, which was reported as lower still in relapsed/refractory patients.

Each and every patient relapsed after autologous stem cell transplantation, and patients got differing brentuximab vedotin exposure. This clone was seen once. Its antigen is unidentified. Assay used: immunoSEQ multiplex PCR; TCRdb lists only in-frame clones, some missing. The data show 31,000 or so clones, about two thirds seen once. The source is a human donor with classical Hodgkin lymphoma. The sample here was peripheral blood mononuclear cells (PBMCs), taken before the second cycle of nivolumab.

CDR3 nucleotide sequence: TGTGCCAGCAGTATCAGGACAGTACAAGAGACCCAGTACTTC. This gives the protein CASSIRTVQETQYF. The genes are TRBV6-6 and TRBJ2-5, with D possibly matching TRBD1 (6 bases). Per the germline V gene, CDR1 is MNHNY and CDR2 is SVGAGI (reference sequence). This CDR3 contains 14 residues. V lost 5 bases, J lost 2 bases, and 12 bases lay in between.